Listed here are 32 T cell receptor beta chains from one sample, sequenced in a study of T cells in Graves' hyperthyroidism and ophthalmopathy. RNA transcripts provided the source from which TCR beta CDR3 regions were amplified. RT-PCR in the first round (using the HTBI primer set) targeted the TCR CDR3. TCRdb re-called the multiplex PCR reads through MiXCR, storing one row per CDR3 protein. The data contain 550,000 to 700,000 distinct CDR3 sequences, about 45% of them singletons. Sequencing input: peripheral blood or thyroid tissue (not recorded which). These receptors originate from an adult woman with Graves' disease, either hyperthyroidism or ophthalmopathy (not recorded which).

This chain connects TRBV7-8 to TRBJ2-3; a weak D match, TRBD2 (5 bases). Germline CDR1 SGHVS, CDR2 FQNEAQ. The CDR3 contains 18 residues. Trimming removed 6 bases at V and 0 bases at J, with 22 bases between. The CDR3 DNA reads as TGTGCCAGCAGACCCTCCGGGATTTACGGCACTAGCACAGATACGCAGTATTTT. The encoded protein is CASRPSGIYGTSTDTQYF.

As regards this clonotype: Germline is not matched at one junction end, which may reflect a read error. The rearrangement links TRBV11-2 to TRBJ1-4; 10 bases are a match to TRBD1. Germline values: CDR1 SGHAT, CDR2 FQNNGV. This CDR3 spans 15 amino acids. The DNA for the CDR3 is TGCGCCAGCAGCCGGCAGGACAGGGGGAATGAAAAACTGTTTTTT. Amino acid sequence: CASSRQDRGNEKLFF.

Written as DNA, the CDR3 is TGCAGCGTTGAAGATCCAGTACCCGTCTATGGCTACACCTTC. This gives the protein CSVEDPVPVYGYTF. The J gene is TRBJ1-2, the V gene TRBV29-1; D not certain. Germline lookup yields CDR1 SQVTM and CDR2 ANQGSEA. CDR3 length equals 14 residues. Trimming stripped 0 bases from V and 4 bases from J, with 12 bases between.

The chain uses TRBV7-6 and TRBJ2-5; maybe TRBD1 (6 bases). Germline lookup yields CDR1 SGHVS and CDR2 FNYEAQ. Trimming shortened V by 8 bases and J by 5 bases, and 12 bases separated the two germline ends. CDR3 length: 12 amino acids. Here the CDR3 DNA reads TGTGCCAGCCAAACAGGGTGGGAGACCCAGTACTTC. This encodes CASQTGWETQYF.

The chain recombines TRBV29-1 with TRBJ2-2, with D unclear. The CDR3 runs to 16 residues. Trimming stripped 7 bases from V and 0 bases from J, with 18 bases between. Germline CDR1 and CDR2: SQVTM and ANQGSEA. CDR3 protein: CSASSQTFANTGELFF. The CDR3 DNA reads TGCAGCGCCAGCAGTCAGACGTTCGCGAACACCGGGGAGCTGTTTTTT.

The chain links TRBV10-3 to TRBJ2-5, with D tentatively TRBD1 or TRBD2 (5 bases each). From germline, CDR1 is ENHRY and CDR2 SYGVKD. The CDR3 extends over 14 amino acids. V lost 10 bases to trimming and J lost 5 bases, with 20 bases between them. The CDR3 reads CATRDEGAKETQYF. CDR3 nucleotide sequence: TGTGCCACCAGGGACGAAGGGGCGAAGGAGACCCAGTACTTC.

This clonotype was picked up many times. The V gene is TRBV2, the J gene TRBJ2-7; D possibly uses TRBD1 or TRBD2 (5 bases each). This CDR3 is 15 amino acids long. Trimming took 3 bases from V and 3 from J, leaving 15 bases between them. Germline V gives CDR1 SNHLY, CDR2 FYNNEI. CDR3 nucleotide sequence: TGTGCCAGCAGTGATGGGACGGAGCACATCTACGAGCAGTACTTC. It encodes CASSDGTEHIYEQYF.

CDR3 coding DNA: TGTGCCAGCAGCTTAGCCGGGGACATGGGACAGCCCCAGCATTTT. This gives the protein CASSLAGDMGQPQHF. The rearrangement joins TRBV7-6 to TRBJ1-5; possibly TRBD1 for D (6 bases). V dropped 0 bases and J dropped 7 bases, with 13 bases sitting between them. Germline V gives CDR1 SGHVS, CDR2 FNYEAQ. The CDR3 has 15 residues.

This clonotype has a single count. This chain links TRBV9 with TRBJ2-5, with 10 bases lining up with TRBD1. The ends lost 3 bases at V and 2 bases at J; junction bases unmatched: 4. Germline lookup yields CDR1 SGDLS and CDR2 YYNGEE. This CDR3 contains 15 residues. The CDR3 DNA is TGTGCCAGCAGCGACGGGACAGGGGTGCAAGAGACCCAGTACTTC. Its translation: CASSDGTGVQETQYF.

This clonotype has just a few counts. V gene TRBV20-1 combines with J gene TRBJ2-1; TRBD2 might be the D (6 bases). Germline V gene data show CDR1 as DFQATT and CDR2 as SNEGSKA (reference sequence). The CDR3 runs to 13 residues. The CDR3 DNA reads TGCAGCGCGCCTGGACTAAGCAACAATGAGCAGTTCTTC. Encoded protein: CSAPGLSNNEQFF.

The chain links TRBV28 to TRBJ2-7; 13 bases align to TRBD2. This CDR3 has 16 amino acids. Germline assignment: CDR1 MDHEN and CDR2 SYDVKM. V lost 1 base, J lost 5 bases, and 5 bases stayed unmatched. The CDR3 nucleotides read TGTGCCAGCAGTTTATACGGACTAGCGGGAGCCCACGAGCAGTACTTC. Amino acids: CASSLYGLAGAHEQYF.

This clonotype is a singleton in its sample. V gene TRBV29-1 combines with J gene TRBJ1-1; D not resolved. In germline, CDR1 is SQVTM, CDR2 ANQGSEA. V lost 5 bases, J lost 0 bases, and 10 bases lay in between. The CDR3 runs to 13 residues. CDR3 nucleotides: TGCAGCGTTTGTCGGGCTCTGAACACTGAAGCTTTCTTT. It is translated as CSVCRALNTEAFF.

This chain uses TRBV6-5 with TRBJ2-7; D might be TRBD1 or TRBD2, each matching 5 bases. Germline V gene lookup returns CDR1 MNHEY and CDR2 SVGAGI. There are 15 residues in the CDR3. V lost 8 bases, J lost 6 bases, and 23 bases lay in between. The CDR3 DNA follows: TGTGCCAGCGGGTTAAAGGGTGGGACCCCCTCCGAGCAGTACTTC. Encoded protein: CASGLKGGTPSEQYF.

In this sample, this clonotype turned up many times. The chain couples TRBV10-2 to TRBJ1-2, with TRBD1 matching 8 bases. CDR3 length: 13 amino acids. Trimming took 7 bases from V and 6 from J; bases not matched to a gene: 7. The germline V gene has CDR1 WSHSY and CDR2 SAAADI. The CDR3 DNA follows: TGCGCCAGCAAAGACCCGGGACAGGATGGCTACACCTTC. Amino acid sequence: CASKDPGQDGYTF.

The chain carries TRBV11-2 and TRBJ1-5; 7 nucleotides line up with TRBD1. V shed 3 bases and J 5 bases; nucleotides not matched to a gene: 7. Germline V gene data show CDR1 as SGHAT and CDR2 as FQNNGV. The CDR3 has 15 amino acids. The CDR3 loop reads CASSLAGGPDQPQHF. The CDR3 bases are TGTGCCAGCAGCTTGGCAGGGGGACCGGATCAGCCCCAGCATTTT.

This chain joins TRBV2 and TRBJ1-3; 9 bases are shared with TRBD1. Germline trimming cut 7 bases from V and 3 bases from J; bases unmatched to any gene: 10. The germline CDR1 and CDR2 sequences are SNHLY and FYNNEI. CDR3 length: 16 residues. CDR3 loop: CASMVGTGILGNTIYF. The DNA for the CDR3 is TGTGCCAGCATGGTCGGGACAGGGATCCTTGGAAACACCATATATTTT.

This clonotype was detected ten times or more. J is TRBJ2-7 and V is TRBV20-1; 13 positions match TRBD2. This CDR3 has 14 residues. In germline, CDR1 is DFQATT, CDR2 SNEGSKA (reference sequence). After removal of 4 bases from V and 9 bases from J, the junction contained 9 bases not matched to a gene. As DNA, the CDR3 is TGCAGTGCTACCATACTAGCGGGAGGGCTCGGGCAGTACTTC. Translation gives CSATILAGGLGQYF.

The table lists this clonotype with many counts. The rearrangement links TRBV3-1 to TRBJ1-6; no clear D gene. The CDR3 sequence is 13 residues long. Trimming shortened V by 4 bases and J by 8 bases, and 9 bases separated the two germline ends. Germline lookup yields CDR1 LGHDT and CDR2 YNNKEL (reference sequence). This CDR3 is CASSRSKDSPLHF. The CDR3, as DNA: TGTGCCAGCAGCCGGAGCAAGGATTCACCCCTCCACTTT.

This clonotype occurred many times. This chain uses TRBV5-1 with TRBJ1-2, with 7 bases that match TRBD1. Losses at the gene ends were 4 bases for V and 4 bases for J; bases not matched to a gene: 7. The CDR3 totals 14 residues. In germline, CDR1 is SGHRS, CDR2 YFSETQ. In DNA, the CDR3 is TGCGCCAGCAGCGTCCGGGACAGCTTCTATGGCTACACCTTC. Amino acid sequence: CASSVRDSFYGYTF.

V and J are TRBV2 and TRBJ2-6; 12 nucleotides match TRBD2. V lost 5 bases to trimming and J lost 4 bases; unmatched junction nucleotides: 6. From germline, CDR1 is SNHLY and CDR2 FYNNEI. The CDR3 is 17 residues long. CDR3 sequence reads: CASSRLAGETGANVLTF. The CDR3, as DNA: TGTGCCAGCAGTCGACTAGCGGGAGAAACCGGGGCCAACGTCCTGACTTTC.

This clonotype appeared once. The J gene is TRBJ1-1, the V gene TRBV7-2; tentatively, D is TRBD1 (5 bases). CDR1 is SGHTA, CDR2 FQGNSA, per germline. The V end was cut by 11 bases, the J end by 4 bases, with 14 bases between. CDR3 length: 12 residues. The CDR3 DNA reads TGTGCCTGGACGATGGGGCTCACTGAAGCTTTCTTT. Protein: CAWTMGLTEAFF.

This clonotype turned up a few times. CDR3 sequence (DNA): TGTGCCAGTAGTTCGGGACGCACAGATACGCAGTATTTT. Residues: CASSSGRTDTQYF. This chain links TRBV19 with TRBJ2-3; D may correspond to TRBD1 or TRBD2 (5 bases each). V was pared by 5 bases and J by 1 base, with 7 bases between. The CDR3 covers 13 residues. The germline V gene encodes CDR1 LNHDA and CDR2 SQIVND (reference sequence).

This chain joins TRBV19 and TRBJ2-6, with no clear D. Trimming cost V 8 bases and J 17 bases, with 10 bases left between them. Germline V CDR1 and CDR2: LNHDA, SQIVND (reference sequence). This CDR3 comprises 9 residues. The CDR3: CASGTDMTF. In nucleotides, the CDR3 is TGTGCCAGTGGCACAGACATGACTTTC.

The CDR3, as DNA: TGTGCCAGCAGTTATGGGACAGACTACGAGCAGTACTTC. Translating gives CASSYGTDYEQYF. The rearrangement links TRBV6-9 to TRBJ2-7; TRBD1 aligns across 7 bases. The CDR3 extends over 13 amino acids. Per the germline V gene, CDR1 is MNHGY and CDR2 is SVAAGI. Trimming removed 2 bases from V and 3 bases from J; junction bases left unmatched: 1.

This clonotype has a count of ten or more. This rearrangement joins TRBV20-1 to TRBJ1-6; 7 positions match TRBD1. The CDR3 totals 16 residues. CDR1 and CDR2 (germline): DFQATT, SNEGSKA (reference sequence). J gave up 4 bases and V 3 bases, and 9 bases lay outside the gene matches. CDR3 loop: CSARSTGTVYNSPLHF. CDR3 sequence (DNA): TGCAGTGCTAGGTCCACAGGGACAGTTTATAATTCACCCCTCCACTTT.

This clonotype was found many times. V is TRBV6-5 and J is TRBJ1-2; D is uncertain. With 0 bases removed from V and 5 bases from J, the gap between germline ends came to 10 bases. The V gene's germline CDR1 is MNHEY and CDR2 SVGAGI. This CDR3 region has 14 residues. The CDR3 region is CASSYSYREYGYTF. For the CDR3, the DNA is TGTGCCAGCAGTTACTCCTATCGGGAGTATGGCTACACCTTC.

At least ten counts were recorded for this clonotype. This chain connects TRBV20-1 to TRBJ2-7, with a tentative D call TRBD2 (5 bases). Trimming removed 6 bases from V and 7 bases from J, with 25 bases in between. The CDR3 length is 15 residues. The germline gives CDR1 DFQATT, CDR2 SNEGSKA (reference sequence). The CDR3 nucleotides are TGCAGTGCCCACGCGTTTTTAGCGCGGACCAAAGAGCAGTACTTC. This codes for CSAHAFLARTKEQYF.

This rearrangement joins TRBV28 to TRBJ1-4; unclear D gene. CDR3 length: 18 residues. Germline lookup yields CDR1 MDHEN and CDR2 SYDVKM. Trimming left V 2 bases short and J 5 bases short, with 21 bases between. The CDR3 sequence: CASSLIGRSNTRNEKLFF. The CDR3 DNA is TGTGCCAGCAGTTTAATCGGCAGGTCCAACACGAGGAATGAAAAACTGTTTTTT. Combining the CDR3 with reference TRBV28 and TRBJ1-4 gives the whole variable domain DVKVTQSSRYLVKRTGEKVFLECVQDMDHENMFWYRQDPGLGLRLIYFSYDVKMKEKGDIPEGYSVSREKKERFSLILESASTNQTSMYLCASSLIGRSNTRNEKLFFGSGTQLSVL.

This clonotype occurred many times. The chain couples TRBV12-3 or TRBV12-4 to TRBJ1-2; the D gene is possibly TRBD1 (6 bases). V gave up 2 bases and J gave up 4 bases, with 8 bases separating them. CDR3 length: 13 residues. The chain's CDR3 is CASSLQGGYGYTF. The CDR3, as DNA: TGTGCCAGCAGTTTACAAGGGGGCTATGGCTACACCTTC.

This clonotype was observed many times. The chain links TRBV7-9 to TRBJ2-2, with 9 bases fitting TRBD1. Germline V CDR1 and CDR2: SEHNR, FQNEAQ (reference sequence). CDR3 length: 17 residues. J gave up 4 bases and V 4 bases, and 10 bases lay outside the gene matches. The CDR3 sequence is CASSSTGGGQGTGELFF. The DNA of the CDR3 is TGTGCCAGCAGCTCGACTGGTGGGGGACAGGGCACCGGGGAGCTGTTTTTT.

The chain couples TRBV9 to TRBJ1-2; D ambiguous. The CDR3 runs to 13 residues. The germline V gene has CDR1 SGDLS and CDR2 YYNGEE. V shed 0 bases and J shed 4 bases, with 7 bases lying between them. The CDR3 DNA reads as TGTGCCAGCAGCGTAGTTGATTTCTATGGCTACACCTTC. It translates to CASSVVDFYGYTF.

There are a few counts of this clonotype. A clone one base away is much larger, so this may be a read error. The chain joins TRBV5-1 to TRBJ1-2; 7 nucleotides match TRBD1. Germline V gene lookup returns CDR1 SGHRS and CDR2 YFSETQ. The CDR3 is 13 amino acids. The CDR3 DNA reads as TGCGCCAGCAGCCCTACAGGGGAGCGCGGCTGCACCTTC. Translating it yields CASSPTGERGCTF.